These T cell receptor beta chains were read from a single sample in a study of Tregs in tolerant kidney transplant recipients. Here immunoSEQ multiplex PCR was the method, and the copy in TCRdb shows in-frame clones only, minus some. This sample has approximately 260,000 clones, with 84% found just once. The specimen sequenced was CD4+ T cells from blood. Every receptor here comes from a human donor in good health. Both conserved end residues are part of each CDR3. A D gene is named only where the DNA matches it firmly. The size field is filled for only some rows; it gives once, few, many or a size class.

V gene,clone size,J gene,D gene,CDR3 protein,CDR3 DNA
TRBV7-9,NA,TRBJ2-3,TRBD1,CASKRTGAADTQYF,TGTGCCAGCAAAAGGACAGGGGCCGCAGATACGCAGTATTTT
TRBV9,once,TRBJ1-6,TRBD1,CASSAGPGQGNSPLHF,TGTGCCAGCAGCGCAGGACCGGGACAGGGGAATTCACCCCTCCACTTT
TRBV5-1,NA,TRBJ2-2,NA,CASRDLKGTGELFF,TGCGCCAGCAGGGATCTTAAGGGTACCGGGGAGCTGTTTTTT
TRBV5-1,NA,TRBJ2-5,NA,CASSFRRAIQETQYF,TGCGCCAGCAGCTTCCGACGGGCAATCCAAGAGACCCAGTACTTC
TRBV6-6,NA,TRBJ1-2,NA,CASSTRTATSYGYTF,TGTGCCAGCAGTACTAGGACAGCAACCAGCTATGGCTACACCTTC
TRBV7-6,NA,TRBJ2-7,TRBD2,CASSLTSGRAEQYF,TGTGCCAGCAGCTTGACTAGCGGGAGGGCCGAGCAGTACTTC
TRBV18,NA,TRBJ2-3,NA,CASSQQGRDTQYF,TGTGCCAGCTCGCAACAGGGTAGAGATACGCAGTATTTT
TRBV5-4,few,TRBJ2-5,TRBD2,CASSRETSGSQETQYF,TGTGCCAGCAGCAGGGAGACTAGCGGGAGCCAAGAGACCCAGTACTTC
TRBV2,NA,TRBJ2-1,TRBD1,CASSEGDRGTDEQFF,TGTGCCAGCAGTGAAGGGGACAGGGGTACCGATGAGCAGTTCTTC
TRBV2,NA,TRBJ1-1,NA,CASSLARSTEAFF,TGTGCCAGCAGCCTTGCCCGGTCCACTGAAGCTTTCTTT
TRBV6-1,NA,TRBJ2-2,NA,CASSEVWGSYTGELFF,TGTGCCAGCAGTGAAGTCTGGGGGAGCTACACCGGGGAGCTGTTTTTT
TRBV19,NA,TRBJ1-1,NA,CASRTGDPNTEAFF,TGTGCCAGTAGAACGGGGGACCCGAACACTGAAGCTTTCTTT
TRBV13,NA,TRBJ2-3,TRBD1,CASSPRLGQGFTDTQYF,TGTGCCAGCAGCCCCCGACTGGGACAGGGGTTCACAGATACGCAGTATTTT
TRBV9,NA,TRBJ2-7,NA,CASSVDGRSYEQYF,TGTGCCAGCAGCGTAGACGGCAGATCCTACGAGCAGTACTTC
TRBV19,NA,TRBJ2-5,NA,CASRATGSGGTQYF,TGTGCCAGTAGGGCTACAGGGTCCGGGGGGACCCAGTACTTC
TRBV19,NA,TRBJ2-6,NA,CASSILLSSGANVLTF,TGTGCCAGTAGTATCCTACTGAGCTCTGGGGCCAACGTCCTGACTTTC
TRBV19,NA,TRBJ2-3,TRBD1,CASSRTMGQGADTQYF,TGTGCCAGTAGTAGAACAATGGGACAGGGTGCGGATACGCAGTATTTT
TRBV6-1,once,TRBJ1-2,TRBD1,CASRGQGLNGYTF,TGTGCCAGCAGGGGACAGGGCCTAAATGGCTACACCTTC
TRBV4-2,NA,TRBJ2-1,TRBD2,CASSQGSLAGFSQQFF,TGTGCCAGCAGCCAAGGCTCACTAGCGGGATTCAGTCAGCAGTTCTTC
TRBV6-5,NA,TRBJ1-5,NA,CASSLGSGSPQHF,TGTGCCAGCAGTCTCGGGAGTGGTAGTCCCCAGCATTTT
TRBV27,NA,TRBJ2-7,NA,CASSFRSRGSYEQYF,TGTGCCAGCAGTTTTCGGTCCCGGGGCTCCTACGAGCAGTACTTC
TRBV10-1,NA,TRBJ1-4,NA,CASSETGGKLFF,TGCGCCAGCAGTGAGACAGGCGGAAAACTGTTTTTT
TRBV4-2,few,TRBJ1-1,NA,CASSQAHVRAFF,TGTGCCAGCAGCCAAGCCCACGTGCGAGCTTTCTTT
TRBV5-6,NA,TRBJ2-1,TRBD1,CASSLLGQGNEQFF,TGTGCCAGCAGCTTGCTGGGACAGGGCAATGAGCAGTTCTTC
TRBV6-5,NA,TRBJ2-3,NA,CASSYRGGTDTQYF,TGTGCCAGCAGTTACAGGGGGGGCACAGATACGCAGTATTTT
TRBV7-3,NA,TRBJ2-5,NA,CASSLTAGKYQETQYF,TGTGCCAGCAGCTTAACGGCGGGGAAGTACCAAGAGACCCAGTACTTC
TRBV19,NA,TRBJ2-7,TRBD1,CASSPPGTGDSEQYF,TGTGCCAGTAGTCCGCCCGGGACAGGGGATTCCGAGCAGTACTTC
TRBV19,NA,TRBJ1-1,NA,CASKRREDTEAFF,TGTGCCAGTAAACGCAGGGAGGACACTGAAGCTTTCTTT
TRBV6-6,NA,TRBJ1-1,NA,CASSYSGGKNPEAFF,TGTGCCAGCAGTTACTCAGGGGGGAAGAATCCTGAAGCTTTCTTT
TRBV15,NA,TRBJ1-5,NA,CATSRDVGKGSNQPQHF,TGTGCCACCAGCAGAGACGTGGGGAAAGGATCAAATCAGCCCCAGCATTTT
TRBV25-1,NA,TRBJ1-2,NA,CASSEAGTGSGYTF,TGTGCCAGCAGTGAGGCCGGGACGGGTAGTGGCTACACCTTC
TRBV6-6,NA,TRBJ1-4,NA,CASSSTSGNRGEKLFF,TGTGCCAGCAGTTCAACCTCAGGGAACCGAGGTGAAAAACTGTTTTTT
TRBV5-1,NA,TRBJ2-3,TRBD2,CASSRELSGSSTDTQYF,TGCGCCAGCAGCCGGGAACTTAGCGGGAGTAGCACAGATACGCAGTATTTT
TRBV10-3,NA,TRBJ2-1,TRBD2,CAISVTARTSGDYNEQFF,TGTGCCATCAGCGTAACAGCTCGGACTAGCGGGGACTACAATGAGCAGTTCTTC
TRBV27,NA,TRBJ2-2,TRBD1,CASRSDRGPMTGELFF,TGTGCCAGTAGATCAGACAGGGGCCCTATGACCGGGGAGCTGTTTTTT
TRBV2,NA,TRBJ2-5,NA,CASSVGSGAEETQYF,TGTGCCAGCAGTGTGGGGTCAGGGGCTGAAGAGACCCAGTACTTC
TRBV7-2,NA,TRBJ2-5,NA,CASSLALRETQYF,TGTGCCAGCAGCTTAGCCCTCCGAGAGACCCAGTACTTC
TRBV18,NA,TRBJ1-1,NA,CASSLQANTEAFF,TGTGCCAGCTCACTCCAGGCGAACACTGAAGCTTTCTTT
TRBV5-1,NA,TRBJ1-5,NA,CASSLGPYGAQPQHF,TGCGCCAGCAGCCTGGGACCTTATGGGGCGCAGCCCCAGCATTTT
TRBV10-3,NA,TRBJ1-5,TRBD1,CAISESRDRANQPQHF,TGTGCCATCAGTGAGTCGAGGGACAGGGCCAATCAGCCCCAGCATTTT
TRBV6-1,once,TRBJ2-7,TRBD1,CASRRDRESYEQYF,TGTGCCAGCAGACGGGACAGGGAAAGCTACGAGCAGTACTTC
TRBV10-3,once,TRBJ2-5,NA,CAIKRDSRKETQYF,TGTGCCATCAAGAGGGACTCACGAAAAGAGACCCAGTACTTC
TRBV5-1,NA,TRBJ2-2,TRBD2,CASSLVPGRAGELFF,TGCGCCAGCAGCTTGGTGCCAGGGAGGGCCGGGGAGCTGTTTTTT
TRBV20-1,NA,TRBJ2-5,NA,CSAGEAETQYF,TGCAGTGCTGGAGAGGCTGAGACCCAGTACTTC
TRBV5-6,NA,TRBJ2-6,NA,CASSLRRTGANVLTF,TGTGCCAGCAGCTTACGCCGAACTGGGGCCAACGTCCTGACTTTC
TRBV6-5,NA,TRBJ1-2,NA,CASSYYGYTF,TGTGCCAGCAGTTACTATGGCTACACCTTC
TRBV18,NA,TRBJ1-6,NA,CASSPWDGRNSPLHF,TGTGCCAGCTCACCATGGGACGGTCGAAATTCACCCCTCCACTTT
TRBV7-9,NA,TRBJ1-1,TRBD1,CASSPRTGKNTEAFF,TGTGCCAGCAGCCCCCGGACAGGGAAGAACACTGAAGCTTTCTTT
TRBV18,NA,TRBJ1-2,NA,CASSPRAGGGYTF,TGTGCCAGCTCACCACGGGCGGGAGGCGGCTACACCTTC
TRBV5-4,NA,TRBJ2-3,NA,CASSYRWAGSTDTQYF,TGTGCCAGCAGCTATCGGTGGGCGGGGAGCACAGATACGCAGTATTTT
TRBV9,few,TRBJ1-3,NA,CASSVEGRAGGNTIYF,TGTGCCAGCAGCGTAGAAGGCAGGGCGGGAGGAAACACCATATATTTT
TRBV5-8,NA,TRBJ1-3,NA,CASSLAVVYGISGNTIYF,TGTGCCAGCAGCTTGGCCGTGGTTTACGGGATCTCTGGAAACACCATATATTTT
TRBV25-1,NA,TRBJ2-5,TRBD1,CASSDSRQGGETQYF,TGTGCCAGCAGTGACTCTCGACAGGGTGGTGAGACCCAGTACTTC
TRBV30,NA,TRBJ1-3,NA,CAWSYEGISGNTIYF,TGTGCCTGGAGTTACGAGGGGATCTCTGGAAACACCATATATTTT
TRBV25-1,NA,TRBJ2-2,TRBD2,CASSGGGLAGGGTGELFF,TGTGCCAGCAGTGGTGGGGGACTAGCGGGAGGCGGGACCGGGGAGCTGTTTTTT
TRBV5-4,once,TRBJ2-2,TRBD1,CASSPWDRGTGELFF,TGTGCCAGCAGCCCCTGGGACAGGGGAACCGGGGAGCTGTTTTTT
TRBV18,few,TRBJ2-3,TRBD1,CASSSRTGTDTQYF,TGTGCCAGCTCATCCAGGACAGGGACAGATACGCAGTATTTT